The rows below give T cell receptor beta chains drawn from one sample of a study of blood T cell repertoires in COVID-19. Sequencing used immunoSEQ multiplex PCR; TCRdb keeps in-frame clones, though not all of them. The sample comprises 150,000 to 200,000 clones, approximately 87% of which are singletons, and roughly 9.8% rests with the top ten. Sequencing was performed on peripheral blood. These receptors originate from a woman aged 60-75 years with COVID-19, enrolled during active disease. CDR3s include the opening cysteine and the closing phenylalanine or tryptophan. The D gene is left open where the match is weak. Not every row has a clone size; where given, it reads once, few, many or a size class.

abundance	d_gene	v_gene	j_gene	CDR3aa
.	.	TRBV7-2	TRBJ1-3	CASSDLRGGNTIYF
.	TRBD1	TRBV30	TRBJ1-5	CAWSDGTVHNQPQHF
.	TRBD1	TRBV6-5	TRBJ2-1	CASTRQGTNNEQFF
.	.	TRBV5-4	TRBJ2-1	CASSLVVSSYNEQFF
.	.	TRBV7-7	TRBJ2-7	CASSLRGGSEQYF
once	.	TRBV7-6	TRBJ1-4	CASSLGAALVATNEKLFF
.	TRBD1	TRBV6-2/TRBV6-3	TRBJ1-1	CASSYPGQGSEAFF
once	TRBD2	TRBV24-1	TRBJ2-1	CATSDPTSGSQNEQFF
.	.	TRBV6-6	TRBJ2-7	CASSYMGLSYEQYF
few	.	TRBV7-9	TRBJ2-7	CASSGTGTPQGYEQYF
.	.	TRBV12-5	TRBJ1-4	CASGLGRGNEKLFF
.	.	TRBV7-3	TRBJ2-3	CASSLGTETDTQYF
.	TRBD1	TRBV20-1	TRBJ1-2	CSASTYTGTGGSGYTF
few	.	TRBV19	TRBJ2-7	CASSLPGGLYEQYF
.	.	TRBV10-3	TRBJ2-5	CATRGLRETQYF
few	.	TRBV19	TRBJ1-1	CASSIPGGGNTEAFF
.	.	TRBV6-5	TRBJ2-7	CASSYSSIGDYEQYF
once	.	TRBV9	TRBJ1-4	CASSVAGRAEEKLFF
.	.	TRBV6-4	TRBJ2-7	CARNFPRDRLREQYF
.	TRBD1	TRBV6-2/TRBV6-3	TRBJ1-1	CASSYRTGGELMNTEAFF
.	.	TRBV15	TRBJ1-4	CATSRGEQGGYEKLFF
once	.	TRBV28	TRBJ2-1	CASSLAAGTSGHEQFF
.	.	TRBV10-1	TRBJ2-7	CASSDPRTTFGEQYF
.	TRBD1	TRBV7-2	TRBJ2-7	CASTSGTGGLSYEQYF
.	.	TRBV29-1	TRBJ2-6	CSVYGANVLTF
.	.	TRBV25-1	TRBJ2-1	CASKPIYMDEQFF
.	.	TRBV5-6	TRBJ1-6	CASSLSDYHSPLHF
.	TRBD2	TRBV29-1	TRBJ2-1	CSVGLANYNEQFF
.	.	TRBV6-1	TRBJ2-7	CASSEFDPQEQYF
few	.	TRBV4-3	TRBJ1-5	CASSQEAGVNQPQHF
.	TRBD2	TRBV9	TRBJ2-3	CASSARLAGADTQYF
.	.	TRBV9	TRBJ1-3	CASSVGTGSGNTIYF
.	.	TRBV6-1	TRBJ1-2	CASSEVRANYGYTF
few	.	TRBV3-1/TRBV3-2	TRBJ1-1	CASSQAGEAFF
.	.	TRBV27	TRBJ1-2	CASSFNSNYGYTF
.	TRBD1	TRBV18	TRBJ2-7	CASSGQTFSYEQYF
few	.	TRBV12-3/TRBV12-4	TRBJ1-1	CASSVGQYTEAFF
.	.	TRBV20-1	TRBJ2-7	CSGVADYEQYF
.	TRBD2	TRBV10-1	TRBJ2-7	CASSVTSGRSYEQYF
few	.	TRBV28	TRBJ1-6	CATCSISPLHF
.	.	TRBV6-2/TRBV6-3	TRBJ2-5	CASSHQPRGETQYF
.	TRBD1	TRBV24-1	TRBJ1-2	CATSPRDRVIGYGYTF
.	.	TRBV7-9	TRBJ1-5	CASSPRVSGDNQPQHF
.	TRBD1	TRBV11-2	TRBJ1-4	CASSRQGVEDEKLFF
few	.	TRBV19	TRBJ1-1	CASSPRTPTGDTEAFF
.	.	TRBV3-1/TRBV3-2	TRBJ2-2	CASRDMGIRELFF
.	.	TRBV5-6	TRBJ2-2	CASSLIGSTGELFF
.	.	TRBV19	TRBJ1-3	CASSSIRDSSGNTIYF
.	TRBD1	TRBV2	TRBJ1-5	CASSGGAGQGSYSNQPQHF
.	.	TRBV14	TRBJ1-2	CASSPRQGLRYGYTF
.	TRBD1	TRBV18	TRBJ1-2	CASSPGQNNYGYTF
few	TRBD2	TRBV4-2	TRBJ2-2	CASSRTSGSRAKTGELFF
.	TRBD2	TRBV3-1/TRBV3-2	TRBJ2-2	CAGSHSSGRAGGGELFF
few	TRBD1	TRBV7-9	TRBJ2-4	CASSLRDRGNIQYF
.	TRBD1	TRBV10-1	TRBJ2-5	CASSESQGAMKTQYF
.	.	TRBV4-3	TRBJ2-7	CASSHGDSATTYEQYF